This T cell receptor beta chain was sequenced during a study of cytomegalovirus exposure and HLA in healthy donors (dated 2017 in TCRdb). General notes on the study: In an earlier analysis of approximately 640 of the donors, 250 to 350 Gb of sequence data and roughly 100 million unique TCR beta sequences from about 179 million T cells were reported. HLA typing covered class I and class II loci at four-digit resolution. Of the 398 genotyped donors, 65% to 90% fell in the genetic ancestry cluster associated with self-reported Caucasian donors. Rather than using new phenotypic data, the later analysis identified candidate immune exposures from TCR beta sequences and from how often those sequences occurred across donors. In a later genetic analysis, genome-wide SNP genotypes for about 55% of the roughly 670 donors were used, and that subset was treated as a discovery cohort. An early release that covered approximately 600 HLA-typed donors contained around 330 gigabases of sequencing data and tens of millions of unique TCR sequences. Along with the roughly 670-subject first cohort, a separate validation cohort of over 90 different subjects was used. The study was designed to test whether signatures of past pathogen exposure could be identified by cataloging public T cell receptors. Across some 400 genotyped donors of the cohort, an average of about 240,000 unique TCR beta nucleotide sequences per donor were sequenced, and 15% to 20% of those sequences were non-productive. To study patterns of TCR occurrence, a later analysis re-analyzed previously published TCR beta repertoires from around 670 donors and added high-resolution HLA genotyping. The T cell repertoires of some 700 subjects were profiled by immunosequencing and related to cytomegalovirus serostatus. Four or five DR-DQ haplotypes were handled as single units for association and clustering because linkage in the cohort was strong. Typing coverage differed by locus: A, B, C, DRB1 and DQB1 were typed in roughly 620-640 donors, DQA1 in roughly 500, DPA1 in around 610, and DPB1 in approximately 450. To decide whether each TCR beta V gene segment behaved as functional or pseudogenic, an earlier analysis of some 600 of the donors relied on high-throughput TCR beta sequencing. To predict cytomegalovirus infection status, the study brought together high-throughput TCR immunosequencing, statistical association of individual TCRs with disease status, and machine learning. Alongside the repertoire data, information on donor age, sex, ethnicity and CMV serostatus was compiled. All discovery cohort repertoires had been generated on a single sequencing platform.

Details on this clone: There is no known antigen for this receptor. The sample holds no much larger clone one base away, and base qualities are not on file.

What the study reported, not specific to this receptor: In vitro tests confirmed that a few of the cytomegalovirus-associated TCR beta chains recognize cytomegalovirus antigens. Because counts were too low, around 18 rarely observed V segments, including chromosome 9 orphons, were left out of the earlier analysis of about 500 of the donors. In a later analysis, several top co-occurrence clusters were reported to appear linked to parvovirus B19, influenza, CMV and Epstein-Barr virus. HLA typing was unavailable for some donors at each locus, so association tests used only the typed subset. A group of highly shared sequence variants was considered likely to be a technical artifact of the sequencing pipeline. Some IMGT-functional V segments, including TRBV6-2 and TRBV6-3, could not be distinguished by the 87-base-pair reads and were therefore excluded. According to the authors, the approach could potentially be generalized to other disease states and immunological phenotypes. When HLA alleles, especially DR and DQ, strongly co-occurred, TCR associations were difficult to assign to individual alleles. Compared with the approximately 700-donor mean, donors in an Asian-associated ancestry cluster had fewer N-insertions in productive TCRs, according to a later genetic analysis. In a later analysis, 16,951 TCR beta sequences were associated with specific HLA alleles at a false discovery rate of 0.05. In a later analysis, HLA-associated TCR beta chains were found to be more clonally expanded and to have lower generation probabilities than equally common non-associated chains. In an earlier analysis of fewer than 700 of the donors, most TCR beta V segments appeared in productive rearrangements about 90% or about 30% of the time, broadly matching IMGT annotations. A later analysis found that TCR association rates varied across HLA loci, with DRB1 alleles showing the most associated TCRs and HLA-C alleles the fewest. This cohort had only TCR beta chains sequenced, and the lack of alpha or paired-chain data limited which features could be detected. In a later genetic analysis, a missense DCLRE1C variant was associated with V-gene and J-gene trimming of TCR beta chains, and the association was replicated in an independent cohort. Roughly uniform sequencing depth across donors was assumed in presence/absence analyses, although this assumption may not hold. The study listed 150 to 200 TCR beta chains as associated with cytomegalovirus. A further reported finding was that TCR beta sequences accurately predicted the HLA-A and HLA-B alleles for most subjects in the first cohort. For the cohort, immune exposure information was limited to CMV serostatus. In a later analysis, most CMV-associated TCR beta chains were found to appear HLA-restricted, with HLA associations seemingly driven largely by CMV exposure. Across donors, most TCR sequences were observed very rarely, whereas some public TCRs were present in many individuals. Correlated functional status among segregating V segments might be attributable to linkage disequilibrium, but an unknown experimental factor could not be ruled out. The classifier was reported to diagnose cytomegalovirus status with high specificity and sensitivity in both the original cohort and the validation cohort.

In total, over 600 healthy bone marrow donors made up the cohort. All cohort members were sampled while nominally healthy, although unrecorded immune exposures were likely present. The donor tested CMV seronegative and was one of the 352 seronegative cohort members. A peripheral blood sample was provided by each donor, and peripheral blood mononuclear cells were used for TCR beta sequencing. The Qiagen DNeasy Blood Extraction Kit was used to extract genomic DNA from the blood cell samples. Receptor libraries were prepared by the immunoSEQ multiplex PCR assay. For the multiplex PCR, a mixture combining 60 forward primers for TCR Vbeta segments and 13 reverse primers for TCR Jbeta segments was used. The CDR3 region of rearranged TCR beta genes was amplified from genomic DNA with a multiplex PCR assay. Amplified TCR beta libraries were sequenced as 87-base-pair reads on the Illumina HiSeq System. The published analysis was carried out like this. Across the 600 to 700 repertoires, a later analysis counted 80 million or so unique TCR beta chains, around 11 million of which were shared by at least two donors. Raw reads were error-corrected and collapsed into unique sequences by a nearest-neighbor algorithm in which closely related sequences were merged to remove PCR and sequencing errors. To assign V, D and J gene segments, CDR3 sequences were aligned to IMGT reference sequences. Each retained sequence needed at least a six-nucleotide match to both a V gene segment and a J gene segment. Rearrangements were classified as productive when the CDR3 lacked stop codons and remained in frame with V and J, and all other rearrangements were classified as non-productive. CDR3 was defined according to IMGT convention as the region running from the second conserved V-encoded cysteine to the conserved J-encoded phenylalanine. The earlier analysis of some 550 of the donors excluded any sequence lacking an unambiguous match to a single V gene segment. An earlier analysis of roughly 590 of the donors called V segments functional above 56.7% productive rearrangements and segregating when the between-donor standard deviation exceeded 5%. To diagnose cytomegalovirus status from the catalog of TCR beta chain sequences, a statistical classification framework was built. A later analysis assigned V and J genes by comparing TCR nucleotide sequences with IMGT/GENE-DB human TR gene sequences. In a later analysis, CDR3 sequences and most-parsimonious VDJ recombination scenarios were assigned using the TCRdist pipeline. In a later analysis, each TCR beta chain was defined by its CDR3 amino acid sequence together with its V-gene family, and reads without a unique V-gene family were excluded. To address suspected cross-contamination and a sequencing artifact, a later analysis removed under 600 highly shared, low-generation-probability nucleotide sequences. For each public chain, a later analysis derived a clonal expansion index from normalized ranks of inferred template counts within each repertoire. In a later analysis, generation probabilities were computed with a VDJ recombination model fitted to out-of-frame rearrangements, and the resulting probabilities were checked against IGoR. In a later analysis, TCR-TCR, TCR-HLA and TCR-CMV co-occurrence was scored with hypergeometric tests, and a repertoire-size bias correction was applied to TCR pairs. False discovery rates were estimated in a later analysis by permuting HLA or CMV assignments 20 times. In a later analysis, co-occurring TCRs were grouped using DBSCAN, with TCRdist sequence similarity added in when clustering inside HLA-allele-positive subsets. For co-occurrence clustering, repertoires with fewer than 30,000 or more than 120,000 public chains were excluded, along with roughly five repertoires with anomalous nucleotide sharing. TCRdb re-hosts the immuneACCESS table, in-frame sequences only. Its copies lack some clones; in the studies checked, an unresolved V gene accounts for under half of them, and the cause for the rest is not known. V, J and clone size derive from that table, while D and trimming were established from the DNA sequence. The sample table contains around 180,000 clones; only one count was recorded for roughly 80% of them. The top ten clones comprise about 2.4% of the sample.

V was cut back by 11 bases and J by 1 base, leaving a gap of 15 bases between them. Sequences SEHNR (CDR1) and FQNEAQ (CDR2) are obtained from the germline V gene (reference sequence). The CDR3 runs 14 residues from the cysteine to the phenylalanine. Kept here is only the CDR3 DNA, which spans 42 bases and is read in frame from base 1. This clonotype originated in a male donor in good health and CMV-seronegative. The sample taken for sequencing was PBMCs. This receptor chain uses TRBV7-9 and TRBJ1-3; a tentative D match to TRBD1 spans 5 bases. CDR3 reads: CAVPWEGSGNTIYF. The DNA sequence reads TGTGCCGTCCCCTGGGAGGGGTCTGGAAACACCATATATTTT.